The 7 T cell receptor beta chains below come from one sample, sequenced in a study of blood T cell repertoires in COVID-19 (dated by TCRdb to 2020 to 2022). The library was prepared using the immunoSEQ multiplex PCR assay. Here the immuneACCESS table is served through TCRdb, limited to in-frame sequences with V and J called. Missing clones are a known gap in these copies; in checked studies unresolved V genes cover under half, and the rest lacks a known reason. The sample profile shows tens of thousands of clones; roughly 84% of them were found once. The ten largest clones represent 10% to 15% of the sample. The specimen sequenced was peripheral blood. The receptors were sampled from a human donor in a cohort sampled during active COVID-19.

Sample share makes this clone medium-sized. This chain's CDR3 is CASSSGTGELFF. CDR3 in DNA: TGTGCCAGCAGTTCCGGGACCGGGGAGCTGTTTTTT. V gene TRBV6-2 or TRBV6-3 combines with J gene TRBJ2-2; D unresolved. This CDR3 region has 12 residues. Germline values: CDR1 MNHEY, CDR2 SVGEGT. V was trimmed by 4 bases and J by 5 bases, leaving 5 bases between them.

J is TRBJ2-3 and V is TRBV7-9, with unresolved D. Germline lookup yields CDR1 SEHNR and CDR2 FQNEAQ (reference sequence). The CDR3 consists of 14 residues. Between the trimmed V and J ends, which lost 5 bases and 0 bases, there was a span of 9 bases. The CDR3 sequence is CASSMLTSTDTQYF. In DNA form, the CDR3 reads TGTGCCAGCAGCATGCTGACTAGCACAGATACGCAGTATTTT.

This rearrangement joins TRBV19 to TRBJ1-4; D is undetermined. Germline assignment: CDR1 LNHDA and CDR2 SQIVND (reference sequence). Trimming cost V 1 base and J 2 bases, with 20 bases left between them. This CDR3 comprises 19 residues. CDR3 sequence: CASSIGAGLSTPTNEKLFF. In nucleotides, the CDR3 is TGTGCCAGTAGTATAGGAGCAGGACTCTCGACTCCTACTAATGAAAAACTGTTTTTT.

V is TRBV6-4 and J is TRBJ2-1, with 12 bases identical to TRBD2. Germline-derived CDR1 and CDR2 are MRHNA and SNTAGT. Trimming at V came to 6 bases and at J to 5 bases, leaving 8 bases not matched to a gene. CDR3 length: 16 amino acids. The chain's CDR3 is CASSASLAGGHNEQFF. The CDR3 bases are TGTGCCAGCAGCGCAAGCCTAGCGGGGGGGCACAATGAGCAGTTCTTC.

The chain has TRBV7-9 and TRBJ1-4; TRBD1 might be the D (5 bases). Germline CDR1 reads SEHNR; CDR2 reads FQNEAQ (reference sequence). Trimming took off 6 bases at V and 10 bases at J, with 18 bases between the two ends. There are 14 residues in the CDR3. CDR3 sequence: CASRLSTGVGKLFF. The CDR3 bases are TGTGCCAGCAGGTTGAGCACGGGGGTTGGAAAACTGTTTTTT.

The genes are TRBV19 and TRBJ2-7, with 8 bases matching TRBD1. The CDR3 loop spans 13 amino acids. J was trimmed by 2 bases and V by 10 bases; bases with no gene match: 7. The germline V gene encodes CDR1 LNHDA and CDR2 SQIVND (reference sequence). DNA of the CDR3: TGTGCCACCTCGGACAGGGCAACCTACGAGCAGTACTTC. Translation gives CATSDRATYEQYF.

This clone was detected only a few times. J is TRBJ2-3 and V is TRBV18, with a possible D match to TRBD1 (6 bases). Germline CDR1 KGHSH, CDR2 LQKENI. The CDR3 runs 15 residues. Trimming stripped 6 bases from V and 10 bases from J, with 23 bases between. The CDR3 nucleotides read TGTGCCAGCTCCCCCCCGGGCAGGGGACAACTGGCGCAGTATTTT. It is translated as CASSPPGRGQLAQYF.